This T cell receptor beta chain was profiled in a study of PD-L1 blockade in urothelial cancer. Across the whole study: Analyzed time points were 3 weeks (second dose) and 6 weeks after therapy began.

The assay was immunoSEQ multiplex PCR, and TCRdb's table has in-frame clones only and misses some. The sample carries some 79,000 clones, 82% recorded once. In germline, CDR1 is SGHNT, CDR2 YYREEE (reference sequence). V lost 4 bases to trimming and J lost 7 bases, with 15 bases between them. This CDR3 contains 13 residues. The source is a man aged 70 or older with urothelial cancer. The sequences come from PBMCs, collected around atezolizumab (anti-PD-L1) treatment. The V call is TRBV5-4, the J call TRBJ2-7, with D perhaps TRBD2 (6 bases). The CDR3 nucleotides read TGTGCCAGCAGCGGGGTTTCGGGGAGGGAGCAGTACTTC. Protein sequence: CASSGVSGREQYF. The whole variable domain, filled in from reference TRBV5-4 and TRBJ2-7, reads ETGVTQSPTHLIKTRGQQVTLRCSSQSGHNTVSWYQQALGQGPQFIFQYYREEENGRGNFPPRFSGLQFPNYSSELNVNALELDDSALYLCASSGVSGREQYFGPGTRLTVT.